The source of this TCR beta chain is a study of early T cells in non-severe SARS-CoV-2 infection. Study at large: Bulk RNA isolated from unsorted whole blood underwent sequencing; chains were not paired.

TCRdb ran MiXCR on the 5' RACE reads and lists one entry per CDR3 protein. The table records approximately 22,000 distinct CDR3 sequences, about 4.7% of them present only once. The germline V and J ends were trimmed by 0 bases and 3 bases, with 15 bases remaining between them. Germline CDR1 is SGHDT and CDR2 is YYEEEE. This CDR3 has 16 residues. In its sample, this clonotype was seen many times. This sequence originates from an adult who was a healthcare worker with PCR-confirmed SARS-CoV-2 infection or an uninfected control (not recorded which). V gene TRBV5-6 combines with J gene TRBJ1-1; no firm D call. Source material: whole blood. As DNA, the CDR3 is TGTGCCAGCAGCTTGGAAGGACGGGAAACGGACACTGAAGCTTTCTTT. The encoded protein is CASSLEGRETDTEAFF.